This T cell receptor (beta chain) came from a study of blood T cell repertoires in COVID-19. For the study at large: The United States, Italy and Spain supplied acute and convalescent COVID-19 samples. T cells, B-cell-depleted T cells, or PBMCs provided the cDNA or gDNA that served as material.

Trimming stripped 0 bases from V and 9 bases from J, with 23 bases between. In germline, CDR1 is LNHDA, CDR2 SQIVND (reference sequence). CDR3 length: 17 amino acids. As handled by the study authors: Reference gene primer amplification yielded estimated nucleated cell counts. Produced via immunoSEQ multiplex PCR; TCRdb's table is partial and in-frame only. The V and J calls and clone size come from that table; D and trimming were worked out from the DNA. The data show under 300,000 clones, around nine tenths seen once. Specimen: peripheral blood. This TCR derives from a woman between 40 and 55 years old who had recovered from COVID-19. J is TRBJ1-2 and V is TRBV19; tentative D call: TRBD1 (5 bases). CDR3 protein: CASSIDLPAGGISSYTF. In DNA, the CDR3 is TGTGCCAGTAGTATAGATCTCCCGGCCGGGGGGATTTCTAGCTACACCTTC.